This T cell receptor beta chain was sequenced during a study of T cell repertoires in cytomegalovirus infection. As for the study in general: It can be stated that public TCR beta signatures indicated CMV infection as well as a matching HLA type.

MiXCR was run by TCRdb on the reads, yielding one entry per CDR3 protein. The profile shows over 200,000 distinct CDR3 sequences, approximately 14% of them singletons. At least ten counts were recorded for this clonotype. The antigen remains unidentified. Whole-study results and caveats: Summed frequency of shared TCR beta families picked out CMV carriers who also had the relevant HLA.

This clonotype originated in a human donor in good health (CMV status not recorded). Some clones in this sample may be carry-over from other donors' samples. The sample consisted of PBMCs.

The CDR3 DNA follows: TGTGCCAGCAGTTTATCTTTCAGGGGGGCCTACGAGCAGTACTTC. Translating gives CASSLSFRGAYEQYF. The chain combines TRBV28 with TRBJ2-7; a possible D gene is TRBD1 (7 bases). Trimming left V 1 base short and J 2 bases short, with 12 bases between. The CDR3 sequence is 15 residues long. CDR1 MDHEN and CDR2 SYDVKM come from the germline V gene.